This T cell receptor beta chain was identified in a study of Ad26.COV2.S vaccination and SARS-CoV-2 variants. Study context: The authors gave Ad26.COV2.S intramuscularly, either once or twice 56 days apart.

About this clone: Other DNA sequences in the sample encode the same CDR3.

Specified treatment: around 19 received Ad26.COV2.S at low or high dose, single or two shots; about 5 received placebo; per-sample allocation not given. Collection of samples fell on day 63 after the first vaccine or placebo injection. CDR3 size: 14 residues. CDR1 SNHLY and CDR2 FYNNEI come from the germline V gene. The V and J ends lost 2 bases and 1 base respectively, with 6 bases between them. TCRdb's table, derived via immunoSEQ multiplex PCR, lists solely in-frame clones and lacks some. Here the sample spans 300,000 to 400,000 clones, 75% to 90% being singletons. The TCR sequence derives from a person between 18 and 65 years old who received the Ad26.COV2.S COVID-19 vaccine or a placebo. The V call is TRBV2, the J call TRBJ1-5, with D uncertain. The source was peripheral blood, collected in a trial of Ad26.COV2.S vaccine versus placebo. Here the CDR3 reads CASSERVSNQPQHF. In nucleotides, the CDR3 is TGTGCCAGCAGTGAAAGAGTCAGCAATCAGCCCCAGCATTTT.